This is a list of T cell receptor beta chains from one sample in a study of blood T cell repertoires in COVID-19. The method was immunoSEQ multiplex PCR; TCRdb's version includes in-frame clones alone and lacks a portion of them. The sample includes over 70,000 clones, roughly 82% seen only once; the top ten take 8.5% to 12%. Sequencing was done on a sample of peripheral blood. These receptors were collected from a man between 60 and 75 years old with acute or convalescent COVID-19. Each CDR3 is given with its conserved first and last residue. The D gene is left open where the match is weak. The size entry is marked missing in some rows and otherwise reads once, few, many or a size class.

clone size	V gene	J gene	D gene	CDR3 protein	CDR3 DNA
-	TRBV3-1/TRBV3-2	TRBJ2-1	TRBD2	CASSQGLAGRGEQFF	TGTGCCAGCAGCCAAGGCCTAGCGGGACGTGGCGAGCAGTTCTTC
few	TRBV19	TRBJ1-5	-	CASRRGLFSNQPQHF	TGTGCCAGTAGGAGGGGACTTTTTAGCAATCAGCCCCAGCATTTT
-	TRBV11-3	TRBJ2-5	-	CASSLNPGETQYF	TGTGCCAGCAGCTTAAACCCGGGAGAGACCCAGTACTTC
-	TRBV6-2/TRBV6-3	TRBJ2-3	TRBD2	CASSYRPGGGGGDTQYF	TGTGCCAGCAGTTACCGTCCAGGCGGGGGGGGAGGGGATACGCAGTATTTT
-	TRBV3-1/TRBV3-2	TRBJ1-1	-	CASSHLGAVTEAFF	TGTGCCAGCAGCCATCTGGGGGCGGTCACTGAAGCTTTCTTT
-	TRBV5-4	TRBJ2-1	-	CASSIDTYNNEQFF	TGTGCCAGCAGCATTGACACGTACAACAATGAGCAGTTCTTC
-	TRBV5-4	TRBJ1-4	-	CASSSGNYEKLFF	TGTGCCAGCAGCTCGGGAAATTACGAAAAACTGTTTTTT
-	TRBV6-5	TRBJ2-1	TRBD1	CASRLGQGNGEQFF	TGTGCCAGCCGATTGGGACAGGGGAATGGTGAGCAGTTCTTC
-	TRBV10-3	TRBJ1-4	-	CAISDHREGTNEKLFF	TGTGCCATCAGTGACCACAGGGAAGGGACTAATGAAAAACTGTTTTTT
-	TRBV28	TRBJ2-6	-	CASTGAGANVLTF	TGTGCCAGCACGGGGGCTGGGGCCAACGTCCTGACTTTC
-	TRBV18	TRBJ1-2	TRBD1	CASSPGQGGLDGYTF	TGTGCCAGCTCACCAGGACAGGGGGGATTGGATGGCTACACCTTC
-	TRBV2	TRBJ2-1	TRBD1	CASSVDRGNEQFF	TGTGCCAGCAGTGTTGACAGGGGCAATGAGCAGTTCTTC
-	TRBV5-1	TRBJ2-1	-	CASSLGGAYNEQFF	TGCGCCAGCAGCTTGGGGGGAGCCTACAATGAGCAGTTCTTC
-	TRBV3-1/TRBV3-2	TRBJ2-3	TRBD2	CASSQIGLAGGKVSDTQYF	TGTGCCAGCAGCCAAATCGGACTAGCGGGAGGGAAGGTTTCAGATACGCAGTATTTT
once	TRBV19	TRBJ1-5	-	CASSPMAGNIGNQPQHF	TGTGCCAGTAGTCCCATGGCAGGGAATATTGGCAATCAGCCCCAGCATTTT
-	TRBV5-6	TRBJ1-4	-	CASSLAGREKLFF	TGTGCCAGCAGCTTGGCTGGTCGGGAAAAACTGTTTTTT
-	TRBV11-2	TRBJ2-1	-	CASSLEGRSYNEQFF	TGTGCCAGCAGTCTTGAGGGGAGGTCCTACAATGAGCAGTTCTTC
few	TRBV7-2	TRBJ2-1	-	CASSLEAGGKLEQFF	TGTGCCAGCAGCTTAGAAGCCGGCGGGAAGCTTGAGCAGTTCTTC
-	TRBV12-3/TRBV12-4	TRBJ1-4	-	CASRTGENEKLFF	TGTGCCAGCAGGACAGGAGAGAACGAAAAACTGTTTTTT
-	TRBV19	TRBJ1-3	-	CASSISVAGNTIYF	TGTGCCAGTAGTATATCCGTAGCTGGAAACACCATATATTTT
-	TRBV7-2	TRBJ2-1	TRBD2	CASSLNSGSSYNEQFF	TGTGCCAGCAGCCTGAATAGCGGGAGCTCCTACAATGAGCAGTTCTTC
few	TRBV6-4	TRBJ2-1	-	CASRTIEVVPPNEQFF	TGTGCCAGCAGAACCATCGAGGTAGTCCCCCCCAATGAGCAGTTCTTC
few	TRBV5-6	TRBJ2-1	TRBD1	CASSAGGQGASYEQFF	TGTGCCAGCAGCGCCGGGGGACAGGGGGCCAGCTATGAGCAGTTCTTC
-	TRBV5-6	TRBJ2-3	-	CASSLGTFGNRDTQYF	TGTGCCAGCAGCCTCGGGACATTCGGCAATAGAGATACGCAGTATTTT
-	TRBV6-5	TRBJ1-1	TRBD1	CASLRGQGGEAFF	TGTGCCAGCTTGAGGGGGCAAGGGGGTGAAGCTTTCTTT
-	TRBV2	TRBJ2-2	TRBD2	CASSGTSGSGELFF	TGTGCCAGCAGTGGGACTAGCGGATCCGGGGAGCTGTTTTTT
few	TRBV28	TRBJ1-4	-	CATSLGALEKLFF	TGTGCCACCAGTCTGGGGGCGTTAGAAAAACTGTTTTTT
-	TRBV11-2	TRBJ2-5	-	CASSTSRVQETQYF	TGTGCCAGCAGCACCTCCAGGGTTCAGGAGACCCAGTACTTC
-	TRBV27	TRBJ2-7	TRBD1	CATCRTGGYEQYF	TGTGCCACATGTCGGACAGGGGGTTACGAGCAGTACTTC
-	TRBV5-6	TRBJ2-7	TRBD2	CASSWGPRTSGDEQYF	TGTGCCAGCAGCTGGGGTCCACGGACTAGCGGGGACGAGCAGTACTTC
-	TRBV13	TRBJ2-1	-	CASSFQRGNEQFF	TGTGCCAGCAGCTTCCAGAGGGGGAATGAGCAGTTCTTC
-	TRBV18	TRBJ2-1	TRBD2	CASSPPQRGGREQFF	TGTGCCAGCTCACCACCTCAGCGGGGGGGTCGTGAGCAGTTCTTC
once	TRBV4-1	TRBJ2-5	TRBD1	CASSQEVPHPGQGRETQYF	TGCGCCAGCAGCCAAGAAGTCCCTCATCCGGGACAGGGGAGGGAGACCCAGTACTTC
once	TRBV7-6	TRBJ1-1	-	CASSFRPGGRNTEAFF	TGTGCCAGCAGCTTCCGCCCGGGGGGGAGGAACACTGAAGCTTTCTTT
-	TRBV6-5	TRBJ2-7	TRBD1	CASRLGTGNRYEQYF	TGTGCCAGCAGACTGGGGACAGGGAATCGGTACGAGCAGTACTTC
-	TRBV4-3	TRBJ2-3	TRBD1	CASSSRTGADTQYF	TGCGCCAGCAGCTCCCGGACAGGGGCAGATACGCAGTATTTT
-	TRBV11-2	TRBJ2-7	-	CASSRGETGYREQYF	TGTGCCAGCAGCCGTGGGGAGACCGGTTACCGGGAGCAGTACTTC